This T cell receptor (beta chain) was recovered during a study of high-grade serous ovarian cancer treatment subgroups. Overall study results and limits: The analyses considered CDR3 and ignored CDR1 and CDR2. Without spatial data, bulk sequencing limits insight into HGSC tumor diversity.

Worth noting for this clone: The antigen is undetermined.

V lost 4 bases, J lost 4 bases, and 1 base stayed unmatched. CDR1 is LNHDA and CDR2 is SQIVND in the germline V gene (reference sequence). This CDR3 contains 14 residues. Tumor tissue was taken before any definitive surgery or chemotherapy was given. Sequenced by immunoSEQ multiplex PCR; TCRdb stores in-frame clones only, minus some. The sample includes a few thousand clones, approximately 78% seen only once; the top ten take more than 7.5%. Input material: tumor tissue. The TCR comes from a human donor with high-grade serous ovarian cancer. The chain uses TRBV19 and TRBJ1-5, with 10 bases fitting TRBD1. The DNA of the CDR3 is TGTGCCAGTAGTAGGACAGGGGGGAATCAGCCCCAGCATTTT. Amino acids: CASSRTGGNQPQHF.